A single T cell receptor (beta chain) is shown here with its context. The antigen is unknown. The data were obtained in a study of shared clonotypes between healthy human individuals. Study-wide findings and caveats: Lower generation probabilities were found for non-shared clonotypes than for those shared by all four donors. The study generally estimated greater richness for naive than memory subsets. It was anticipated that sequencing depth would influence how many clonotypes donors shared.

Germline V gene sequence: CDR1 KGHSH, CDR2 LQKENI. This CDR3 is 13 amino acids long. V lost 3 bases, J lost 6 bases, and 4 bases stayed unmatched. Assay used: immunoSEQ multiplex PCR; TCRdb lists only in-frame clones, some missing. The repertoire holds approximately 350,000 clones, with roughly 70% as singletons. This TCR was sampled from a man aged 25-45 years in good health. The sample taken for sequencing was memory CD4+ T cells sorted from blood. Indicated subset: CD45RA-negative fraction. This chain joins TRBV18 and TRBJ2-7; 8 nucleotides match TRBD2. The CDR3 DNA is TGTGCCAGCTCACCGGGACTAGTGGCCGAGCAGTACTTC. Its translation: CASSPGLVAEQYF.